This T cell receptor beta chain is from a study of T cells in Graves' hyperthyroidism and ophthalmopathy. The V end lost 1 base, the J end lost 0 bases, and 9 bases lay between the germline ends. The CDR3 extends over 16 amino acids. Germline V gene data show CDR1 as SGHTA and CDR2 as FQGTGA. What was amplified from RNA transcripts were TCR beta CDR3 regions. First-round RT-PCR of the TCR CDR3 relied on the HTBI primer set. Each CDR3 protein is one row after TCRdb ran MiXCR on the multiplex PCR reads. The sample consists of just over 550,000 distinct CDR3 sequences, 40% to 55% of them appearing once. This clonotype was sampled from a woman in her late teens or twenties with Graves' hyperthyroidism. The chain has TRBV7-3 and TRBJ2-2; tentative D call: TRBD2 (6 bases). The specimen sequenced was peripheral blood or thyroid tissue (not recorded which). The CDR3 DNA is TGTGCCAGCAGCTTAAAGGGCGGGACGAACACCGGGGAGCTGTTTTTT. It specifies CASSLKGGTNTGELFF. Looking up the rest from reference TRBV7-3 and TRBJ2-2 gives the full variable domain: GAGVSQTPSNKVTEKGKYVELRCDPISGHTALYWYRQSLGQGPEFLIYFQGTGAADDSGLPNDRFFAVRPEGSVSTLKIQRTERGDSAVYLCASSLKGGTNTGELFFGEGSRLTVL.